The 9 T cell receptor beta chains listed next were all sequenced from one sample in a study of OX40 agonist ivuxolimab in advanced cancers. Sequencing was performed with immunoSEQ multiplex PCR; in TCRdb, only in-frame clones are kept and a portion is missing. The sample holds fewer than 15,000 clones; 80% are singletons and the top ten take around 37%. The sample in question was CD4+ or CD8+ T cells sorted from blood, obtained in a trial of the OX40 agonist ivuxolimab. The receptors here all came from an adult with an advanced solid tumor such as melanoma, head and neck, liver or kidney cancer.

This chain uses TRBV4-1 with TRBJ1-1, with 8 bases identical to TRBD1. V lost 0 bases, J lost 4 bases, and 4 bases stayed unmatched. The germline gives CDR1 MGHRA, CDR2 YSYEKL. This CDR3 contains 15 residues. CDR3 coding DNA: TGCGCCAGCAGCCAAGACCAGGGGGCAAGCACTGAAGCTTTCTTT. This codes for CASSQDQGASTEAFF.

This clone has more than one count but fewer than ten. The chain couples TRBV10-3 to TRBJ1-1; perhaps TRBD1 as D (6 bases). The V gene's germline CDR1 is ENHRY and CDR2 SYGVKD. The V end lost 5 bases, the J end lost 7 bases, and 11 bases lay between the germline ends. This CDR3 has 12 residues. CDR3 in amino acids: CAISSGQNEAFF. CDR3 DNA: TGTGCCATCAGTTCAGGACAGAATGAAGCTTTCTTT.

The chain employs TRBV4-3 and TRBJ2-6; maybe TRBD1 (7 bases). V shed 0 bases and J shed 0 bases, with 24 bases lying between them. CDR3 length: 22 amino acids. CDR1 and CDR2 (germline): LGHNA, YSLEER. As DNA, the CDR3 is TGCGCCAGCAGCCAAGATCTGGAGGTGCGGGACAGCCTTTACTCTGGGGCCAACGTCCTGACTTTC. Translation: CASSQDLEVRDSLYSGANVLTF.

The V and J genes are TRBV4-3 and TRBJ2-7, with D possibly matching TRBD2 (6 bases). This CDR3 contains 15 residues. CDR1 and CDR2 from the germline V gene are LGHNA and YSLEER. V lost 0 bases and J lost 6, with 15 bases in between. CDR3 DNA: TGCGCCAGCAGCCAAGAGGGGGTGGGGACTCTCGAGCAGTACTTC. Amino acid sequence: CASSQEGVGTLEQYF.

The gene calls are TRBV7-9 and TRBJ2-2; no definite D call. Trimming left V 5 bases short and J 6 bases short, with 10 bases between. The V gene's germline CDR1 is SEHNR and CDR2 FQNEAQ (reference sequence). This CDR3 has 13 residues. CDR3 nucleotide sequence: TGTGCCAGCAGCCCGACGGTGGCCGGGGAGCTGTTTTTT. It codes for CASSPTVAGELFF.

The V call is TRBV7-2, the J call TRBJ1-2; TRBD1 matches 9 bases. Germline V gene lookup returns CDR1 SGHTA and CDR2 FQGNSA. The CDR3 length is 15 residues. After removal of 4 bases from V and 4 bases from J, the junction contained 7 bases not matched to a gene. This CDR3 reads CASSSPGQGLYGYTF. In DNA form, the CDR3 reads TGTGCCAGCAGCTCTCCGGGACAGGGTCTCTATGGCTACACCTTC. Filled out from reference TRBV7-2 and TRBJ1-2, the complete variable domain reads GAGVSQSPSNKVTEKGKDVELRCDPISGHTALYWYRQSLGQGLEFLIYFQGNSAPDKSGLPSDRFSAERTGGSVSTLTIQRTQQEDSAVYLCASSSPGQGLYGYTFGSGTRLTVV.

This sequence joins TRBV27 and TRBJ2-7, with TRBD1 as a possible D gene (6 bases). The ends were cut back, 7 bases at V and 7 bases at J, with 14 bases in the middle. The CDR3 runs to 12 residues. Germline values: CDR1 MNHEY, CDR2 SMNVEV (reference sequence). The CDR3 sequence is CASTSGAGEQYF. CDR3 in DNA: TGTGCCAGCACTTCAGGGGCAGGAGAGCAGTACTTC.

This clone has only one observation. The J gene is TRBJ2-3, the V gene TRBV15; tentative D call: TRBD1 (6 bases). This CDR3 region has 12 residues. The ends were cut back, 6 bases at V and 5 bases at J, with 9 bases in the middle. Germline assignment: CDR1 LNHNV and CDR2 YYDKDF (reference sequence). The CDR3 DNA reads TGTGCCACCAGGATACAGGGAGATACGCAGTATTTT. This codes for CATRIQGDTQYF.

This clone was observed a few times. The CDR3 sequence: CASASWGSNQPQHF. Here the CDR3 DNA reads TGTGCCAGCGCGTCATGGGGAAGCAATCAGCCCCAGCATTTT. The rearrangement uses TRBV5-6 and TRBJ1-5; D unresolved. The CDR3 runs 14 residues. Germline lookup yields CDR1 SGHDT and CDR2 YYEEEE. Trimming shortened V by 7 bases and J by 1 base, and 12 bases separated the two germline ends.